The sequence of this T cell receptor (beta chain) was determined in a study of T cells in Graves' hyperthyroidism and ophthalmopathy. Study in general: Peripheral blood was collected at initial diagnosis, before any treatment. Study-wide results and limits: Blood shared most expanded thyroid clonotypes above 0.001.

The TCR beta CDR3 regions underwent amplification using RNA transcripts as the source. HTBI primers drove first-round RT-PCR of the TCR CDR3. Each CDR3 protein gets one entry after TCRdb re-called the multiplex PCR reads with MiXCR. The sample contains roughly 640,000 distinct CDR3 sequences, around 15% of which appear only once. In making diagnoses, clinical symptoms, serum thyroxine and TRAb, thyroid ultrasound and orbital computed tomography were all used. CDR3 length: 14 amino acids. V lost 8 bases, J lost 5 bases, and 18 bases lay in between. CDR1 is MNHNS, CDR2 SASEGT, per germline. This clonotype was recorded at least ten times. Its antigen remains unidentified.

The TCR sequence derives from a woman in her thirties or forties with Graves' ophthalmopathy. The V gene is TRBV6-1, the J gene TRBJ2-5; TRBD2 is a possible D gene (7 bases). What was sequenced was blood. This CDR3 reads CASWGGGAVETQYF. For the CDR3, the DNA is TGTGCCAGCTGGGGGGGGGGCGCGGTGGAGACCCAGTACTTC.